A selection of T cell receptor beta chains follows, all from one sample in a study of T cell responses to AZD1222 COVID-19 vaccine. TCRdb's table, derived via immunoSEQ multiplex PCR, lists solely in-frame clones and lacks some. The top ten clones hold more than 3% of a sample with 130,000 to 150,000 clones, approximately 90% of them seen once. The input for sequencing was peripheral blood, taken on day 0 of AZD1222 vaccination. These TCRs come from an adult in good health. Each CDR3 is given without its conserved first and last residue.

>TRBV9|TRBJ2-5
ASSLWGGRAGDGTQY
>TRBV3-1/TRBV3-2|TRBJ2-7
ASSPGLDSYEQY
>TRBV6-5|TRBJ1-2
ASPSLTGYGYT
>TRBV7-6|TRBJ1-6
ASSLGTGGSYNSPLH
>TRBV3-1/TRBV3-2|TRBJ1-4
ASSQPGHRGEKLF
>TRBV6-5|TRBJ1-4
ASTSWGDNEKLF
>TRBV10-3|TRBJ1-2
AISESVAAPQGLVGGYT
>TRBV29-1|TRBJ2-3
SVEDLSVRGRDTQY
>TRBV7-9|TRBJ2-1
ASRRFRLAGGHNEQF
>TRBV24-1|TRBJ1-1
ATSRGQGKNTEAF
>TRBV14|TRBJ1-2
ASSRQGPRLYGYT
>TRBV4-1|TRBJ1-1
ASRLEDRWRGNTEAF
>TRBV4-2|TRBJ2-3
ASRRTSGDGGDTQY
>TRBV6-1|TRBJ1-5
ASSDTGWGSNQPQH
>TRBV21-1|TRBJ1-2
ASSIQGGDSYHYGYT
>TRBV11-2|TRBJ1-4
ASQGEKLF
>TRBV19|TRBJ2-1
ASSERHYNEQF
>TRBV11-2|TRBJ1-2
ASSLDLDRGVWDYGYT
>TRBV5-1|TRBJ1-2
ASSWDIYGYT
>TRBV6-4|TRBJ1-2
ASSDGTLANYGYT
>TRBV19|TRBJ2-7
ASSIRFLRRSQSYEQY
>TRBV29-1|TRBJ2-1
SVDRLAAYNEQF
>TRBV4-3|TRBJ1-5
ASSQDKVGGNNQPQH
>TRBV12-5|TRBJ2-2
ASELGSAGELF
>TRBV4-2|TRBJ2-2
ASSMGRNTGELF
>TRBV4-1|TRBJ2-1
ASSRDYDNEQF
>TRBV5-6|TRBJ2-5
ASSFSQGSATQY
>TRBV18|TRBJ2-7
ASSPLSDSHEQY
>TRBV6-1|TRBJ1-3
ASSEARSQSRASGNTIY
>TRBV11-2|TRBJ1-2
ASSLDVMGRVAFLDGYT
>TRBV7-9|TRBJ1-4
ASSSRTGNEKLF
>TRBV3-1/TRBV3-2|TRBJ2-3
ASSPIAGITDTQY
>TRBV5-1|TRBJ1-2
ASSPFTGYGYT
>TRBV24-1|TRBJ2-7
ATSDLPSGSSSYEQY
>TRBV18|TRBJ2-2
ASSRDSAGGSGELF
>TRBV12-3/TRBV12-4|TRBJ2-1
ASSFGTANEQF
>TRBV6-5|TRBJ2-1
ASSLEISYNEQF
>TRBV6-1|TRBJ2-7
ASKRAAKEQY
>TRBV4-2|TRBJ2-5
ASSQEDSLETQY
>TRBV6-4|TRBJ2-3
ASSDSGESTDTQY
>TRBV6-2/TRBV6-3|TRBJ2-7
ASSYRASEQY
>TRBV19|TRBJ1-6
ASSVPGPTNSPLH
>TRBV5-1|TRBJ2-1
ATRKGEVNEQF
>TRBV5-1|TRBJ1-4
ASKRLEDNEKLF
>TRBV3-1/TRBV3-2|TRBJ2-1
ASSQGAAAFSYNEQF
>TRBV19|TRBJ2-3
ASASTGGHDTQY
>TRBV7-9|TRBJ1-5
ASSLATGNQPQH
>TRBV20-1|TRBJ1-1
SARASPEAF
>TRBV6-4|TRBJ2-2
ASSDSSQGATGELF
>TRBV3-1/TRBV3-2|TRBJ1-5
ASSQRAGDNQPQH
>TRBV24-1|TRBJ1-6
ATQGSGGLNNSPLH
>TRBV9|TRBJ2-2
ASSVLVTGELF
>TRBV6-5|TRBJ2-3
ASSPRRGRTDTQY
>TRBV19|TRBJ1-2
ASSAGRGGYGYT
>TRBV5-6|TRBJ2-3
ASSEIPGTQY
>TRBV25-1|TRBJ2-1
ASSEGTSGRVDEQF